In this sample, the clone carrying this T cell receptor beta chain turned up many times. Its antigen remains unidentified. The data were taken from a study of identical twins. Study findings and constraints: Insertions were reduced in abundant cord blood beta clonotypes but not in memory repertoires.

V lost 7 bases and J lost 10, with 16 bases in between. The V gene's germline CDR1 is SGHTA and CDR2 FQGNSA. This CDR3 has 12 residues. In TCRdb, the 5' RACE reads were re-called with MiXCR into one record per CDR3 protein. In the table there are hundreds of thousands of distinct CDR3 sequences, roughly 7.2% of which are singletons. These data were also reused for a study on yellow fever vaccine responses in identical twins. As that report states: A vaccine T cell response that seemed partly convergent and partly personalized was reported in twins.

The TCR sequence derives from a woman aged 18-35 years in good health. V and J are TRBV7-2 and TRBJ1-1; TRBD1 might be the D (5 bases). The specimen sequenced was PBMCs. Here the CDR3 DNA reads TGTGCCAGCACCAACCAGGGAGTCGGAGCTTTCTTT. The encoded protein is CASTNQGVGAFF.